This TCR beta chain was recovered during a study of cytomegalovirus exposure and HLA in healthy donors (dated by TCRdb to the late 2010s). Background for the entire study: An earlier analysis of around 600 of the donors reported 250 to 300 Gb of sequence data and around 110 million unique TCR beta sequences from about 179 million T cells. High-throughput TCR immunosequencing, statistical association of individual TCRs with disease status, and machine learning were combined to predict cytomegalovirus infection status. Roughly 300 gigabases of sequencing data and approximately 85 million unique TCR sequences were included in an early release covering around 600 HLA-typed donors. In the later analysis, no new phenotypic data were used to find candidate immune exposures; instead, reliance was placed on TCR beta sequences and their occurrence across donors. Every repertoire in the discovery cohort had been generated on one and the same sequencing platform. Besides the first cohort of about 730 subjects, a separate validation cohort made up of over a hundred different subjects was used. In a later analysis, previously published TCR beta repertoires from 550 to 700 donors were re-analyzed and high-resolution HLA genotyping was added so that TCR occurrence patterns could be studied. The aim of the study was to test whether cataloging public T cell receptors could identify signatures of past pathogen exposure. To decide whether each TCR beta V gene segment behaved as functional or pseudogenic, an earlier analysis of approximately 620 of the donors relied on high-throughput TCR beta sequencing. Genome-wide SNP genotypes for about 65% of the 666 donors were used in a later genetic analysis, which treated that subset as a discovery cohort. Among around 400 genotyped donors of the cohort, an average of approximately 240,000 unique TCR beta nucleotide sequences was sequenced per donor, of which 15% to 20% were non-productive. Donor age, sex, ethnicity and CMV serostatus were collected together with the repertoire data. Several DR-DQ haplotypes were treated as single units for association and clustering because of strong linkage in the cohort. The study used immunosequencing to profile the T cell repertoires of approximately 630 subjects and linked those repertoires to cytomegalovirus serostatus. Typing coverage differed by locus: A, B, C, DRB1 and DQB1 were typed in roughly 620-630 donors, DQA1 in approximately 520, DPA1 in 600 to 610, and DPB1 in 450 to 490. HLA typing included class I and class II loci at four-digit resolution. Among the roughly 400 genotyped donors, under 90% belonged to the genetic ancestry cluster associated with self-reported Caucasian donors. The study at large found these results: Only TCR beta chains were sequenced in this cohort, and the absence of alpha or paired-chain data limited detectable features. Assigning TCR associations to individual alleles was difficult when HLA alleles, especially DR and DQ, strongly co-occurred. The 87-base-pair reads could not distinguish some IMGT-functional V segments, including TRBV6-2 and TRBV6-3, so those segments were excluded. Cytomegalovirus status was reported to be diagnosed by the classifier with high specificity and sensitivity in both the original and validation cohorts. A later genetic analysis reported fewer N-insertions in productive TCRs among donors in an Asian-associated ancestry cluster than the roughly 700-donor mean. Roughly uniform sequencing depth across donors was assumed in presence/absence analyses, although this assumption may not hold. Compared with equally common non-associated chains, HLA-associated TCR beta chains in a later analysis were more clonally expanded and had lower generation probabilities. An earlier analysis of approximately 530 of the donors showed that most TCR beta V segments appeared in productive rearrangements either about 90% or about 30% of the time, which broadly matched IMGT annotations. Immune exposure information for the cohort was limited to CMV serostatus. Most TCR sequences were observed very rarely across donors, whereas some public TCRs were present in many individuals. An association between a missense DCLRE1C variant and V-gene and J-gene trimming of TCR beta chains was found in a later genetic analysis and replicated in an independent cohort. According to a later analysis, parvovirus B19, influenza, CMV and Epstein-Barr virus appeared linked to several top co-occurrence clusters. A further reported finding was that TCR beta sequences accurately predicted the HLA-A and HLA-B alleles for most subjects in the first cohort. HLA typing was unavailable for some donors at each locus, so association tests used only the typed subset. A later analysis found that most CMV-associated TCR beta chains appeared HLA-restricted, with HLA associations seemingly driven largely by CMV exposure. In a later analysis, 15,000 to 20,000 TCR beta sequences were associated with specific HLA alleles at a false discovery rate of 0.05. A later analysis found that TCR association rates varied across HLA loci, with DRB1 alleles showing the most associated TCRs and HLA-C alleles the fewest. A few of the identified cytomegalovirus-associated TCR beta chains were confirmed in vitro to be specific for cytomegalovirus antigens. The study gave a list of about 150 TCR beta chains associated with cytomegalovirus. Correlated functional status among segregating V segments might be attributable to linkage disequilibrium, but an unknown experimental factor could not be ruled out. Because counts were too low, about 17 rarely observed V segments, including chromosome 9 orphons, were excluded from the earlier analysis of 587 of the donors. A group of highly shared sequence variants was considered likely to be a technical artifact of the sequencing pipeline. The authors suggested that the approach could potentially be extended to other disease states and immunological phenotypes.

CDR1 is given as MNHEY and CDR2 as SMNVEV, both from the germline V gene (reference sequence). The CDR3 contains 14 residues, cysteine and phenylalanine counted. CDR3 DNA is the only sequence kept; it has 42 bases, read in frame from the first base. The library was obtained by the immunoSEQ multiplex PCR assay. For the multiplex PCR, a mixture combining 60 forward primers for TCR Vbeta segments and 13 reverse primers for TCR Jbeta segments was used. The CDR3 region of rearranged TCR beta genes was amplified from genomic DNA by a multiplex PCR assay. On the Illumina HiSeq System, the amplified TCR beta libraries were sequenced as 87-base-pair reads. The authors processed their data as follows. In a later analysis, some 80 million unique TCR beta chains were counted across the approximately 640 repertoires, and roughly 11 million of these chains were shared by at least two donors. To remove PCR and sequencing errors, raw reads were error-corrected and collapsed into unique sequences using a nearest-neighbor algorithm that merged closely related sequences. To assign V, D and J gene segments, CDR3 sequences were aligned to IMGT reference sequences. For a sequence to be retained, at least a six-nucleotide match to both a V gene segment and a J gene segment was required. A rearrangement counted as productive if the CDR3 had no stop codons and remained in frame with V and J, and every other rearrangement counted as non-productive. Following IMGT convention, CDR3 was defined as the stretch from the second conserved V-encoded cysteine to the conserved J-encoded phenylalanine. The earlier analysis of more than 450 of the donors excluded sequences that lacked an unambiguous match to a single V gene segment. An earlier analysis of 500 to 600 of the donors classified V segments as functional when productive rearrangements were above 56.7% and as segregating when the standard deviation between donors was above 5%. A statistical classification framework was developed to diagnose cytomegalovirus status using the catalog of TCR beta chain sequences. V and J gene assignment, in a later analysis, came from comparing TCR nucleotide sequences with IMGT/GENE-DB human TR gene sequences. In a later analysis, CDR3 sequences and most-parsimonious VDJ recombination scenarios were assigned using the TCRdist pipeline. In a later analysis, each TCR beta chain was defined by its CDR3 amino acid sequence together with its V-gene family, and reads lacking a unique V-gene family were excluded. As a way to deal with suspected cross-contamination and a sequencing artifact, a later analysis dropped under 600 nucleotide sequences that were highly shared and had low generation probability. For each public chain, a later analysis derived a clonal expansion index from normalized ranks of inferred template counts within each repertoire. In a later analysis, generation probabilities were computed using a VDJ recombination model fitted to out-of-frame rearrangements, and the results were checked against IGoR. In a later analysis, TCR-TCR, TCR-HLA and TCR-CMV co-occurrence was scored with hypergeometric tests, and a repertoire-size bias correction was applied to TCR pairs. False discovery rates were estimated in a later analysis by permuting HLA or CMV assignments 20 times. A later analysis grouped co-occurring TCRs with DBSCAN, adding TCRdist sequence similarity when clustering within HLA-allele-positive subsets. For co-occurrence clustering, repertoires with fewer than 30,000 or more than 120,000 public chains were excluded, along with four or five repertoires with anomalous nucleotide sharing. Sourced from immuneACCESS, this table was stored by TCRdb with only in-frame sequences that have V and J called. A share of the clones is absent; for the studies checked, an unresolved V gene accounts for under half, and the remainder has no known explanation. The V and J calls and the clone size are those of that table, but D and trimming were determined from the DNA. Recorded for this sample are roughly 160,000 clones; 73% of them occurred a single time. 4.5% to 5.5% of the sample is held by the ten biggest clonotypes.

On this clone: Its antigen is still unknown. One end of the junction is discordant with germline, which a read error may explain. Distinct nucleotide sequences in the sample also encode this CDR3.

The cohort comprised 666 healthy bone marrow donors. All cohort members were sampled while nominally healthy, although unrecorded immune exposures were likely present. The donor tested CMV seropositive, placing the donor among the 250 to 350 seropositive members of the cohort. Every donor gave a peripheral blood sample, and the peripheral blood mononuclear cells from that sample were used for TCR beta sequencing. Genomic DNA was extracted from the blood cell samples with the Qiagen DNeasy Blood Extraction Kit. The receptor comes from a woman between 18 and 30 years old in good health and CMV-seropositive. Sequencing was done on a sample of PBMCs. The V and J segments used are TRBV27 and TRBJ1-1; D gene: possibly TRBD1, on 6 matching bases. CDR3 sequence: CASSFGGPNTEAFF. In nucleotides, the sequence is TGTGCCAGCAGTTTCGGGGGGCCGAACACTGAAGCCTTCTTT.